What follows is one T cell receptor beta chain and its context. The data were obtained in a study of OX40 agonist ivuxolimab in advanced cancers. Using immunoSEQ multiplex PCR, the repertoire was profiled, and TCRdb retains in-frame clones only, with some absent. The sample gives about 12,000 clones, roughly 84% of which show up once; about 40% is in the top ten. Patients had blood sampled at baseline and again on cycle 4 day 1 and cycle 7 day 1. Losses at the gene ends were 2 bases for V and 5 bases for J; bases not matched to a gene: 9. Germline V CDR1 and CDR2: SEHNR, FQNEAQ (reference sequence). This CDR3 is built from 17 residues.

This chain connects TRBV7-9 to TRBJ2-1; 10 bases map to TRBD1. The material sequenced was CD4+ or CD8+ T cells sorted from blood, taken in a trial of the OX40 agonist ivuxolimab. The sequence came from an adult with an advanced solid tumor such as melanoma, head and neck, liver or kidney cancer. The CDR3: CASSLSSRDRGDNEQFF. CDR3 in DNA: TGTGCCAGCAGCTTATCGAGCCGGGACAGGGGTGACAATGAGCAGTTCTTC.